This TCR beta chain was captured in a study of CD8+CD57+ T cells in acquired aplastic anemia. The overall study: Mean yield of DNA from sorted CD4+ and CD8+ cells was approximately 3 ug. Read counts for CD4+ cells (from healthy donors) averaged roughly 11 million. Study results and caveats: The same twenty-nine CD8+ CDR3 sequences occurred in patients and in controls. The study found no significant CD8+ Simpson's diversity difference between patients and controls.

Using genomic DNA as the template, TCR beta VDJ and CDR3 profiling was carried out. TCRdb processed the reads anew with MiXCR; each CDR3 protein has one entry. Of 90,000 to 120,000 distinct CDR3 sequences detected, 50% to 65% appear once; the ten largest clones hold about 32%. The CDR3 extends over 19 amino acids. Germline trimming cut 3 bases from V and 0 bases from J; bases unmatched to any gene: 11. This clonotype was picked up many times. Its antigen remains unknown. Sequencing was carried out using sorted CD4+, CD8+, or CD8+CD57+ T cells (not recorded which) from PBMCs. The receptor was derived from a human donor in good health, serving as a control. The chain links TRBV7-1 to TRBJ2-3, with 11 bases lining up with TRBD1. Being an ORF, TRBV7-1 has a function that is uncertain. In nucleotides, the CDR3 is TGTGCCAGCAGCTCCGGGACAGGGGGTGAGAAAGATAGCACAGATACGCAGTATTTT. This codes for CASSSGTGGEKDSTDTQYF.